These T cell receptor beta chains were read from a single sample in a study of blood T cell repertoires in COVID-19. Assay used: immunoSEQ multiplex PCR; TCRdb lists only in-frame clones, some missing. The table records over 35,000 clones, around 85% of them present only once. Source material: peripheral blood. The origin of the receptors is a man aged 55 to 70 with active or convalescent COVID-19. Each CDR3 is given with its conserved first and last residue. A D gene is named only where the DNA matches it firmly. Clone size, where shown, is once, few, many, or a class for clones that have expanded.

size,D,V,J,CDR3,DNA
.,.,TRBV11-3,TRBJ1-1,CASSLGGLRNTEAFF,TGTGCCAGCAGCTTAGGAGGCCTGCGTAACACTGAAGCTTTCTTT
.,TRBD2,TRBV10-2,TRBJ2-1,CASTLREGYDEQFF,TGCGCCAGCACGCTACGGGAGGGGTACGATGAGCAGTTCTTC
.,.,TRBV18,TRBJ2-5,CASSRGFQETQYF,TGTGCCAGCTCACGCGGGTTCCAAGAGACCCAGTACTTC
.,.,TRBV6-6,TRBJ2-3,CASSYDSASTDTQYF,TGTGCCAGCAGTTACGACAGCGCTAGCACAGATACGCAGTATTTT
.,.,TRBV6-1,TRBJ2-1,CASSENLPGLDSFREQFF,TGTGCCAGCAGTGAGAACCTACCGGGCCTCGACAGTTTTAGAGAGCAGTTCTTC
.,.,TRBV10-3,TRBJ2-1,CAISVRLEAVEQFF,TGTGCCATCAGTGTGCGTCTAGAGGCCGTTGAGCAGTTCTTC
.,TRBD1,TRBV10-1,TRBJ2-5,CASSEWGDRWETQYF,TGCGCCAGCAGTGAGTGGGGGGACAGGTGGGAGACCCAGTACTTC
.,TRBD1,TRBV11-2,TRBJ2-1,CASRNNRGKYNEQFF,TGTGCCAGCAGAAACAACAGGGGTAAATACAATGAGCAGTTCTTC
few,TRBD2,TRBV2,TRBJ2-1,CASIGLAGRNEQFF,TGTGCCAGCATAGGGCTAGCGGGAAGAAATGAGCAGTTCTTC
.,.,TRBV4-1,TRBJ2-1,CASSQGGVLDNEQFF,TGCGCCAGCAGCCAAGGGGGCGTATTAGACAATGAGCAGTTCTTC
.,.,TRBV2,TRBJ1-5,CASSQAWGRGNQPQHF,TGTGCCAGCAGTCAGGCTTGGGGCCGGGGCAATCAGCCCCAGCATTTT
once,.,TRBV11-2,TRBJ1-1,CASSLGPGGTEAFF,TGTGCCAGCAGCCTCGGTCCAGGTGGGACTGAAGCTTTCTTT
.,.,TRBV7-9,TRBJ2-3,CASSPGLSTDTQYF,TGTGCCAGCAGCCCTGGACTTAGCACAGATACGCAGTATTTT
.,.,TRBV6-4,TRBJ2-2,CASRGAGGELFF,TGTGCCAGCAGAGGGGCTGGCGGGGAGCTGTTTTTT
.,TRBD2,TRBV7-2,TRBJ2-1,CASSLVLANEQFF,TGTGCCAGCAGCTTAGTACTAGCGAATGAGCAGTTCTTC
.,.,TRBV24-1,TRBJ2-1,CATSEDDGSYNEQFF,TGTGCCACCAGTGAAGATGACGGGAGCTACAATGAGCAGTTCTTC
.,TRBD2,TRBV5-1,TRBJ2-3,CASSLGGLASDTQYF,TGCGCCAGCAGCCTTGGGGGACTAGCGTCAGATACGCAGTATTTT
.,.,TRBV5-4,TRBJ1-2,CASSLVGGYGYTF,TGTGCCAGCAGCTTGGTAGGGGGCTATGGCTACACCTTC
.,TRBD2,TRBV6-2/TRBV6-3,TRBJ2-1,CASSRGLAGKTYNEQFF,TGTGCCAGCAGCCGAGGTCTAGCGGGAAAGACCTACAATGAGCAGTTCTTC
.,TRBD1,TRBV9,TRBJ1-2,CASSAGQGPTNYGYTF,TGTGCCAGCAGCGCCGGACAGGGGCCTACTAACTATGGCTACACCTTC
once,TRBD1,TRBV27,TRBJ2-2,CASNTGGASGELFF,TGTGCCAGCAACACAGGGGGCGCGTCCGGGGAGCTGTTTTTT
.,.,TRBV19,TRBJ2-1,CASSRTMSSYNEQFF,TGTGCCAGTAGTCGGACAATGAGCTCCTACAATGAGCAGTTCTTC
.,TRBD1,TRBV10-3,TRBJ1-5,CAISESGTANQPQHF,TGTGCCATCAGTGAGTCCGGGACAGCGAATCAGCCCCAGCATTTT